A selection of T cell receptor beta chains follows, all from one sample in a study of cytomegalovirus exposure and HLA in healthy donors. Assay used: immunoSEQ multiplex PCR; TCRdb lists only in-frame clones, some missing. The sample includes 95,000 to 150,000 clones, around 79% seen only once; the top ten take around 3.7%. The source material was PBMCs. The receptors stem from a woman aged 40 to 50 in good health and CMV-seronegative. Each CDR3 is given with its conserved first and last residue. A D gene is named only where the DNA matches it firmly. Rows may omit the clone size; those that give it use once, few, many or a size class.

TRBV29-1	TRBJ1-5	.	few	CSVRQENQPQHF	TGCAGCGTTCGACAGGAGAATCAGCCCCAGCATTTT
TRBV28	TRBJ2-2	TRBD2	.	CASSSLAGVSNTGELFF	TGTGCCAGCAGCTCCCTAGCGGGAGTATCGAACACCGGGGAGCTGTTTTTT
TRBV27	TRBJ2-3	.	.	CASSPTTPNTQYF	TGTGCCAGCAGTCCGACGACACCTAATACGCAGTATTTT
TRBV28	TRBJ1-1	TRBD1	.	CASSWDRVVSWTEAFF	TGTGCCAGCAGTTGGGACAGGGTCGTCAGTTGGACTGAAGCTTTCTTT
TRBV5-1	TRBJ2-7	TRBD2	.	CASSLSGGYYEQYF	TGCGCCAGCAGCTTGTCGGGGGGGTACTACGAGCAGTACTTC
TRBV5-1	TRBJ2-2	TRBD2	few	CASSWIPDLAGVLGGELFF	TGCGCCAGCAGCTGGATACCAGACCTAGCGGGAGTGCTGGGCGGGGAGCTGTTTTTT
TRBV2	TRBJ1-1	TRBD1	.	CASHRGLRTEAFF	TGTGCCAGCCACAGGGGTTTGCGCACTGAAGCTTTCTTT
TRBV9	TRBJ1-2	TRBD1	.	CASSVVGDRNYGYTF	TGTGCCAGCAGCGTAGTAGGGGACAGGAACTATGGCTACACCTTC
TRBV18	TRBJ1-5	TRBD1	.	CASSPGQGQPQHF	TGTGCCAGCTCACCTGGACAGGGACAGCCCCAGCATTTT
TRBV10-3	TRBJ1-1	TRBD1	.	CAISETTGTGVRRNTEAFF	TGTGCCATCAGTGAGACTACCGGGACAGGGGTTAGGCGGAACACTGAAGCTTTCTTT
TRBV5-1	TRBJ2-4	TRBD1	few	CASSLVGQVQNIQYF	TGCGCCAGCAGCTTGGTGGGACAGGTTCAGAACATTCAGTACTTC
TRBV11-3	TRBJ2-1	TRBD2	.	CASSFFSGSDEQFF	TGTGCCAGCAGCTTCTTCAGCGGGAGTGATGAGCAGTTCTTC
TRBV4-3	TRBJ2-1	.	.	CASSRNPQGQDEQFF	TGCGCCAGCAGCCGTAATCCGCAGGGGCAGGATGAGCAGTTCTTC
TRBV7-9	TRBJ2-3	TRBD2	.	CSSSLLAAFTDTQYF	TGTTCCAGCAGCTTACTAGCGGCCTTCACAGATACGCAGTATTTT
TRBV19	TRBJ1-1	TRBD1	.	CASSLHGTGGFEAFF	TGTGCCAGTAGTCTACATGGGACAGGAGGGTTTGAAGCTTTCTTT
TRBV5-6	TRBJ1-3	TRBD1	.	CASSLGGFSGNTIYF	TGTGCCAGCAGCCTAGGGGGCTTCTCTGGAAACACCATATATTTT
TRBV5-1	TRBJ2-3	.	.	CASSLGGGRFTDTQYF	TGCGCCAGCAGCTTGGGGGGCGGAAGATTCACAGATACGCAGTATTTT
TRBV2	TRBJ2-7	TRBD2	.	CASSGLAGVDEQYF	TGTGCCAGCAGTGGACTAGCGGGAGTCGACGAGCAGTACTTC
TRBV9	TRBJ2-5	.	.	CASSVTGHQETQYF	TGTGCCAGCAGCGTAACAGGACACCAAGAGACCCAGTACTTC
TRBV5-6	TRBJ1-1	.	.	CASSFGARDMNTEAFF	TGTGCCAGCAGCTTCGGGGCCAGGGACATGAACACTGAAGCTTTCTTT
TRBV25-1	TRBJ1-1	TRBD1	.	CASSEWGTGVNTEAFF	TGTGCCAGCAGTGAATGGGGGACAGGGGTGAACACTGAAGCTTTCTTT
TRBV11-2	TRBJ2-2	TRBD2	.	CASSPGTSGGLNTGELFF	TGTGCCAGCAGCCCCGGGACTAGCGGGGGCTTGAACACCGGGGAGCTGTTTTTT
TRBV10-1	TRBJ1-6	TRBD1	.	CASSLGRGLCGCNSPLHF	TGCGCCAGCAGTCTCGGGAGGGGGCTCTGTGGATGTAATTCACCCCTCCACTTT
TRBV5-1	TRBJ2-1	TRBD2	.	CASSLEREAHNEQFF	TGCGCCAGCAGCCTCGAGCGGGAGGCCCACAATGAGCAGTTCTTC
TRBV4-2	TRBJ2-5	.	.	CASSQDWSGKETQYF	TGTGCCAGCAGCCAAGATTGGTCCGGGAAAGAGACCCAGTACTTC
TRBV5-6	TRBJ2-1	TRBD1	.	CASEATGGSYNEQFF	TGTGCCAGCGAGGCGACAGGGGGCTCCTACAATGAGCAGTTCTTC
TRBV2	TRBJ1-4	.	few	CASSLEGENEKLFF	TGTGCCAGCAGTCTGGAAGGGGAAAATGAAAAACTGTTTTTT
TRBV28	TRBJ2-1	TRBD2	.	CASSFARTSGRVGEQFF	TGTGCCAGCAGTTTTGCCCGGACTAGCGGGAGGGTAGGTGAGCAGTTCTTC
TRBV4-3	TRBJ1-2	.	.	CASSQESRQTTRGYTF	TGCGCCAGCAGCCAAGAGTCAAGACAAACAACGCGAGGCTACACCTTC
TRBV5-1	TRBJ2-3	TRBD1	once	CASSPGWGQGGSDTQYF	TGCGCCAGCAGCCCGGGGTGGGGACAGGGAGGATCAGATACGCAGTATTTT
TRBV11-2	TRBJ2-5	TRBD2	.	CASSLGAGGGETQYF	TGTGCCAGCAGCTTAGGGGCGGGAGGTGGGGAGACCCAGTACTTC
TRBV11-2	TRBJ2-2	TRBD2	.	CASSLVGEGAGELFF	TGTGCCAGCAGCTTAGTGGGGGAGGGTGCCGGGGAGCTGTTTTTT
TRBV18	TRBJ2-7	TRBD1	few	CASSPGTGTTYEQYF	TGTGCCAGCTCACCAGGGACAGGGACGACCTACGAGCAGTACTTC
TRBV7-8	TRBJ1-2	.	.	CASSPGFYGYTF	TGTGCCAGCAGCCCAGGGTTTTATGGCTACACCTTC
TRBV7-7	TRBJ2-3	TRBD2	.	CASSRGSGGTDTQYF	TGTGCCAGCAGCAGGGGTAGCGGGGGAACAGATACGCAGTATTTT
TRBV28	TRBJ1-1	TRBD1	.	CASSFHRGVNTEAFF	TGTGCCAGCAGTTTCCACAGGGGGGTGAACACTGAAGCTTTCTTT
TRBV6-1	TRBJ1-5	.	.	CASSGGTGLTRQPQHF	TGTGCCAGCAGTGGAGGAACAGGGTTGACGAGGCAGCCCCAGCATTTT
TRBV5-1	TRBJ2-5	.	.	CASSLLVRAGEGETQYF	TGCGCCAGCAGCTTGTTGGTCAGGGCAGGGGAGGGGGAGACCCAGTACTTC
TRBV19	TRBJ1-1	TRBD1	.	CASSTTGGNSEAFF	TGTGCCAGTAGTACGACAGGGGGAAATTCTGAAGCTTTCTTT
TRBV6-5	TRBJ2-1	.	.	CASSYGAGSSYNEQFF	TGTGCCAGCAGTTACGGGGCGGGGAGCTCCTACAATGAGCAGTTCTTC
TRBV19	TRBJ1-2	.	.	CASAGPTAGYTF	TGTGCCAGTGCAGGGCCGACGGCTGGCTACACCTTC
TRBV19	TRBJ2-7	.	.	CASSISAVSSYEQYF	TGTGCCAGTAGTATTTCGGCGGTTAGCTCCTACGAGCAGTACTTC
TRBV7-6	TRBJ2-5	.	few	CASSLGAGLAETQYF	TGTGCCAGCAGCTTAGGCGCAGGGTTGGCAGAGACCCAGTACTTC
TRBV9	TRBJ2-3	TRBD2	.	CASSVLAGATTTQDTQYF	TGTGCCAGCAGCGTATTAGCGGGCGCTACCACGACTCAGGATACGCAGTATTTT
TRBV7-2	TRBJ1-5	.	.	CASSTFGRGQPQHF	TGTGCCAGCAGCACTTTCGGGAGGGGTCAGCCCCAGCATTTT
TRBV9	TRBJ2-2	TRBD1	.	CASSARGLGTGELFF	TGTGCCAGCAGCGCCAGGGGGCTAGGCACCGGGGAGCTGTTTTTT
TRBV5-4	TRBJ2-2	TRBD1	.	CASSPDRGFTGELFF	TGTGCCAGCAGTCCCGACAGGGGTTTCACCGGGGAGCTGTTTTTT
TRBV4-3	TRBJ2-1	.	.	CASSQEMSLVQFF	TGCGCCAGCAGCCAAGAGATGAGTTTGGTGCAGTTCTTC
TRBV2	TRBJ2-5	TRBD2	.	CASSQGAGPGETQYF	TGTGCCAGCAGTCAAGGAGCGGGGCCCGGGGAGACCCAGTACTTC
TRBV5-6	TRBJ2-7	.	.	CASSLGLGDYEQYF	TGTGCCAGCAGCTTGGGGCTAGGAGACTACGAGCAGTACTTC
TRBV7-3	TRBJ2-1	.	.	CASSSVGEGEQFF	TGTGCCAGCAGCTCGGTAGGGGAAGGTGAGCAGTTCTTC
TRBV2	TRBJ1-2	TRBD1	few	CASSDPGQADGYTF	TGTGCCAGCAGTGACCCCGGACAGGCTGATGGCTACACCTTC
TRBV4-2	TRBJ1-2	.	.	CASSQDWGGDTLYGYTF	TGTGCCAGCAGCCAAGATTGGGGTGGGGACACACTCTATGGCTACACCTTC
TRBV19	TRBJ2-3	.	.	CASRTRDIRTDTQYF	TGTGCCAGTAGAACCCGGGACATACGCACAGATACGCAGTATTTT
TRBV7-6	TRBJ2-1	TRBD2	.	CASSPTGTSGRVSYNEQFF	TGTGCCAGCAGCCCAACTGGGACTAGCGGGAGGGTCTCCTACAATGAGCAGTTCTTC
TRBV6-5	TRBJ2-2	.	.	CASRFQGGASGELFF	TGTGCCAGCAGATTCCAGGGGGGCGCATCCGGGGAGCTGTTTTTT
TRBV19	TRBJ2-2	.	.	CASTPTVANTGELFF	TGTGCCAGTACCCCAACTGTCGCGAACACCGGGGAGCTGTTTTTT
TRBV28	TRBJ1-4	.	.	CASSLSPGLREKLFF	TGTGCCAGCAGTTTATCCCCCGGTCTGCGGGAAAAACTGTTTTTT
TRBV6-5	TRBJ2-5	TRBD1	.	CASTRTGQETQYF	TGTGCCAGCACTCGGACAGGCCAAGAGACCCAGTACTTC
TRBV4-1	TRBJ2-1	TRBD2	.	CASSLSGTSAGEQFF	TGCGCCAGCAGCCTTTCCGGGACTAGCGCAGGTGAGCAGTTCTTC